These 22 T cell receptor beta chains were all obtained from the same sample, sequenced in a study of T cells in localized non-small cell lung cancer. The repertoire was sequenced with immunoSEQ multiplex PCR; TCRdb's copy has only in-frame clones and lacks some. The table lists roughly 1,900 clones, around a fifth of them singletons. The specimen was normal lung tissue next to the tumor, collected before any cancer treatment. These TCRs come from a man between 40 and 70 years old with stage II lung adenocarcinoma.

In DNA form, the CDR3 reads TGTGCCAGCAGTTTAGATTTGAGGGAGGGGAACACTGAAGCTTTCTTT. This sequence encodes CASSLDLREGNTEAFF. The J gene is TRBJ1-1, the V gene TRBV28; D gene ambiguous. CDR3 length: 16 amino acids. Per the germline V gene, CDR1 is MDHEN and CDR2 is SYDVKM. Deletions cut 2 bases from V and 1 base from J, with 14 bases between.

This clone was observed a single time. The chain has TRBV18 and TRBJ2-5, with 9 bases that match TRBD2. This CDR3 is built from 15 residues. V trimming: 3 bases; J trimming: 2 bases; junction bases outside the gene matches: 4. Looked up from germline, CDR1 is KGHSH and CDR2 is LQKENI. CDR3 DNA sequence: TGTGCCAGCTCACCCAGACTAGCGGTACAAGAGACCCAGTACTTC. It yields the protein CASSPRLAVQETQYF.

This clone appeared a few times. The chain joins TRBV9 to TRBJ1-1, with a weak D call TRBD1 (6 bases). CDR3 size: 15 residues. V lost 4 bases to trimming and J lost 0 bases, with 13 bases between them. The germline V gene has CDR1 SGDLS and CDR2 YYNGEE. CDR3 bases: TGTGCCAGCAGCCCCCCTACAGGGTTGAACACTGAAGCTTTCTTT. This gives the protein CASSPPTGLNTEAFF.

The J gene is TRBJ2-5, the V gene TRBV9; D might be TRBD2 (6 bases). Trimming shortened V by 0 bases and J by 1 base, and 7 bases separated the two germline ends. The germline gives CDR1 SGDLS, CDR2 YYNGEE. CDR3 length equals 14 residues. CDR3 loop: CASSVGGLQETQYF. Written as DNA, the CDR3 is TGTGCCAGCAGCGTAGGGGGACTCCAAGAGACCCAGTACTTC.

This clone was seen more than once but under ten times. The V gene is TRBV11-3, the J gene TRBJ1-2, with D maybe TRBD1 (6 bases). With 3 bases removed from V and 4 bases from J, the gap between germline ends came to 12 bases. CDR1 is SGHNT, CDR2 YENEEA, per germline. The CDR3 runs 14 residues. CDR3 loop: CASSLGRQVYGYTF. The CDR3 coding sequence is TGTGCCAGCAGCTTGGGTCGACAGGTCTATGGCTACACCTTC.

This clone was recorded many times. This chain uses TRBV9 with TRBJ2-3; TRBD1 might be the D (5 bases). Germline V gene lookup returns CDR1 SGDLS and CDR2 YYNGEE. The CDR3 loop spans 12 amino acids. Trimming took 8 bases from V and 3 from J, leaving 10 bases between them. The CDR3 coding sequence is TGTGCCAGTGGGGCCGAGACAGATACGCAGTATTTT. Its translation is CASGAETDTQYF.

The J gene is TRBJ2-5, the V gene TRBV11-3; 9 nucleotides align to TRBD1. Losses at the gene ends were 5 bases for V and 4 bases for J; bases not matched to a gene: 8. Per germline, CDR1 SGHNT and CDR2 YENEEA. This CDR3 has 15 amino acids. The CDR3, as DNA: TGTGCCAGCAGCACCCGGACAGGGGATGGAGAGACCCAGTACTTC. Protein product: CASSTRTGDGETQYF. The full variable domain, its missing parts supplied by reference TRBV11-3 and TRBJ2-5, is EAGVVQSPRYKIIEKKQPVAFWCNPISGHNTLYWYLQNLGQGPELLIRYENEEAVDDSQLPKDRFSAERLKGVDSTLKIQPAELGDSAVYLCASSTRTGDGETQYFGPGTRLLVL.

This clone was counted once. Other DNA sequences in the same sample also yield this CDR3. V and J are TRBV30 and TRBJ1-5; D call uncertain. The V gene's germline CDR1 is GTSNPN and CDR2 SVGIG (reference sequence). The CDR3 is 13 amino acids. Trimming stripped 4 bases from V and 1 base from J, with 8 bases between. The CDR3 region is CAWTEDSNQPQHF. The CDR3 DNA follows: TGTGCCTGGACGGAGGACAGCAATCAGCCCCAGCATTTT.

This clone occurred a few times. The CDR3 spells CASSPQHYGDEKLFF. DNA for the CDR3: TGCGCCAGCAGCCCCCAACACTACGGGGATGAAAAACTGTTTTTT. V gene TRBV1 combines with J gene TRBJ1-4. TRBV1 is labeled a pseudogene. This CDR3 is built from 15 residues.

The chain combines TRBV9 with TRBJ2-2; D is unclear. The CDR3 runs 15 residues. V gave up 0 bases and J gave up 3 bases, with 9 bases separating them. Germline values: CDR1 SGDLS, CDR2 YYNGEE. Here the CDR3 reads CASSVEPRYTGELFF. In DNA, the CDR3 is TGTGCCAGCAGCGTAGAGCCCCGATACACCGGGGAGCTGTTTTTT.

This chain connects TRBV14 to TRBJ2-5; no clear D. CDR1 is SGHDN and CDR2 is FVKESK in the germline V gene. V lost 2 bases and J lost 8, with 21 bases in between. The CDR3 consists of 16 residues. DNA for the CDR3: TGTGCCAGCAGCCAATCAGGTCGAGGATCACGGTTAACCCAGTACTTC. It encodes CASSQSGRGSRLTQYF.

V is TRBV6-8 and J is TRBJ2-3, with D perhaps matching TRBD1 (6 bases). CDR1 and CDR2 (germline): MNHGY, SAAAGT. Trimming stripped 5 bases from V and 4 bases from J, with 22 bases between. The CDR3 spans 17 residues. In nucleotides, the CDR3 is TGTGCCAGCAGTATCGGATGGGACAAACCAAAGGCAGATACGCAGTATTTT. This encodes CASSIGWDKPKADTQYF.

This sequence joins TRBV6-7 and TRBJ1-1; D not resolved. TRBV6-7 is an open reading frame, and its role is uncertain. The length of the CDR3 is 15 residues. Deletions cut 7 bases from V and 4 bases from J, with 19 bases between. The CDR3 DNA is TGTGCCAGCACCGAAGAGCATGATCTTGGCACTGAAGCTTTCTTT. Protein: CASTEEHDLGTEAFF.

V and J are TRBV18 and TRBJ2-7, with TRBD1 matching 8 bases. This CDR3 spans 14 amino acids. Germline V gene sequence: CDR1 KGHSH, CDR2 LQKENI. Losses at the gene ends were 5 bases for V and 3 bases for J; bases not matched to a gene: 6. The CDR3 region has the DNA TGTGCCAGCTCAGCGGGACAGGATAACTACGAGCAGTACTTC. This encodes CASSAGQDNYEQYF.

A few counts support this clone. The V and J genes are TRBV12-5 and TRBJ2-7; D unresolved. Germline-derived CDR1 and CDR2 are LGHNT and FRNRAP. This CDR3 is 12 amino acids long. DNA of the CDR3: TGTGCCAGCCAAGGACCAACCTACGAGCAGTACTTC. The encoded protein is CASQGPTYEQYF.

This clone ranks as medium-sized. The J gene is TRBJ2-1, the V gene TRBV11-3; the D gene could be TRBD1 or TRBD2 (5 bases each). The germline V and J ends were trimmed by 1 base and 4 bases, with 11 bases remaining between them. Germline CDR1 is SGHNT and CDR2 is YENEEA. There are 15 residues in the CDR3. The CDR3 loop is CASSLGGDRYNEQFF. The CDR3 coding sequence is TGTGCCAGCAGCTTAGGAGGGGACCGTTACAATGAGCAGTTCTTC.

CDR3 DNA sequence: TGTGCCAGCTCACCAGATGGGCCTGGGGGCTACACCTTC. It translates to CASSPDGPGGYTF. This sequence joins TRBV18 and TRBJ1-2, with D unresolved. Trimming took 2 bases from V and 8 from J, leaving 12 bases between them. Germline CDR1 is KGHSH and CDR2 is LQKENI. This CDR3 region has 13 residues.

This chain joins TRBV25-1 and TRBJ1-4, with 8 positions matching TRBD1. The V gene's germline CDR1 is MGHDK and CDR2 SYGVNS. The CDR3 has 14 residues. Losses at the gene ends were 1 base for V and 8 bases for J; bases not matched to a gene: 3. The CDR3 protein is CASSEFGQGEKLFF. The CDR3 nucleotides read TGTGCCAGCAGTGAATTCGGACAGGGAGAAAAACTGTTTTTT.

This clone has a handful of counts. CDR3 sequence: CASTPRFDGTNTEAFF. The DNA for the CDR3 is TGTGCCAGCACCCCCCGGTTCGATGGGACAAACACTGAAGCTTTCTTT. The chain carries TRBV6-8 and TRBJ1-1, with D tentatively TRBD1 (6 bases). Trimming left V 7 bases short and J 2 bases short, with 20 bases between. Germline CDR1 MNHGY, CDR2 SAAAGT. This CDR3 is 16 amino acids long.

J is TRBJ1-1 and V is TRBV30; D ambiguous. Germline assignment: CDR1 GTSNPN and CDR2 SVGIG (reference sequence). The V gene lost 1 base and the J gene lost 5 bases, with 8 bases spanning the gap. CDR3 length equals 12 residues. The CDR3 protein is CAWSEGWTEAFF. For the CDR3, the DNA is TGTGCCTGGAGTGAAGGGTGGACTGAAGCTTTCTTT.

The rearrangement uses TRBV11-3 and TRBJ2-4; TRBD2 might be the D (5 bases). In germline, CDR1 is SGHNT, CDR2 YENEEA. V was clipped by 3 bases and J by 6 bases, with 18 bases between them. The CDR3 spans 16 residues. The CDR3 region is CASSFPKLGLLNIQYF. CDR3 coding DNA: TGTGCCAGCAGCTTCCCCAAACTAGGGCTTCTAAACATTCAGTACTTC.

The chain couples TRBV6-8 to TRBJ2-2; D may match TRBD1 or TRBD2 (5 bases each). CDR1 is MNHGY and CDR2 is SAAAGT in the germline V gene. CDR3 length: 16 residues. Trimming left V 1 base short and J 2 bases short, with 11 bases between. The CDR3 coding sequence is TGTGCCAGCAGTTACTACCGGGGCTCTAACACCGGGGAGCTGTTTTTT. It is translated as CASSYYRGSNTGELFF.